Following are 27 T cell receptor beta chains from one sample sequenced in a study of T cell repertoires in cytomegalovirus infection. TCRdb processed the reads anew with MiXCR; each CDR3 protein has one entry. Of roughly 920,000 distinct CDR3 sequences in the sample, around 30% were seen once. Their antigens remain unidentified. Sequencing was performed on cultured CD8+ T cells from PBMCs, taken from culture after CMV antigen stimulation. The receptor source for this set is a human donor in good health (CMV status not recorded). Some clones in this sample may be carry-over from other donors' samples.

This sequence joins TRBV7-2 and TRBJ1-5; no clear D. Germline V gene data show CDR1 as SGHTA and CDR2 as FQGNSA. V was cut by 2 bases and J by 7 bases, with 6 bases left in between. The CDR3 consists of 12 residues. The CDR3 nucleotides read TGTGCCAGCAGCTTACGCAGACAGCCCCAGCATTTT. Its protein is CASSLRRQPQHF.

This chain links TRBV11-2 with TRBJ2-5; TRBD2 aligns across 14 bases. V shed 1 base and J 5 bases; nucleotides not matched to a gene: 6. There are 17 residues in the CDR3. CDR1 and CDR2 (germline): SGHAT, FQNNGV. This CDR3 reads CASSLGLTSGGDETQYF. For the CDR3, the DNA is TGTGCCAGCAGCTTAGGACTGACTAGCGGGGGGGACGAGACCCAGTACTTC.

The chain's CDR3 is CASGGGLDEQFF. Here the CDR3 DNA reads TGTGCCTCCGGGGGGGGGTTAGATGAGCAGTTCTTC. The rearrangement links TRBV10-3 to TRBJ2-1; 8 bases match TRBD2. The CDR3 covers 12 residues. J lost 8 bases, V lost 11 bases, and 8 bases had no gene match. Germline V gene lookup returns CDR1 ENHRY and CDR2 SYGVKD.

The chain uses TRBV5-8 and TRBJ1-1, with D possibly TRBD1 on 5 matching bases. The germline gives CDR1 SGHTS, CDR2 YDEGEE. This CDR3 spans 15 amino acids. Trimming removed 1 base at V and 5 bases at J, with 15 bases between. CDR3 nucleotide sequence: TGTGCCAGCAGCTTGATAGAGACCGGGGGGACTGAAGCTTTCTTT. Translation gives CASSLIETGGTEAFF.

This chain connects TRBV14 to TRBJ2-7; D gene uncertain. The CDR3 runs 13 residues. Germline V gene sequence: CDR1 SGHDN, CDR2 FVKESK. V gave up 4 bases and J gave up 4 bases, with 11 bases separating them. The CDR3 sequence: CASSPLGQYEQYF. The CDR3 DNA follows: TGTGCCAGCAGCCCCCTTGGGCAATACGAGCAGTACTTC.

The V call is TRBV14, the J call TRBJ1-2, with TRBD1 identical over 10 bases. The CDR3 is 14 residues long. The junction had 3 bases not matched to a gene; V was cut back by 0 bases and J by 8 bases. Looked up from germline, CDR1 is SGHDN and CDR2 is FVKESK. In DNA, the CDR3 is TGTGCCAGCAGCCAAGACGGGACAGGGGACGGCTACACCTTC. Encoded protein: CASSQDGTGDGYTF.

V and J are TRBV6-2 or TRBV6-3 and TRBJ2-2; D might be TRBD1 (6 bases). Trimming took off 10 bases at V and 4 bases at J, with 13 bases between the two ends. The CDR3 runs to 13 residues. Per germline, CDR1 MNHEY and CDR2 SVGEGT. CDR3 residues: CATKSGATGELFF. The CDR3 DNA is TGTGCCACCAAATCAGGGGCCACCGGGGAGCTGTTTTTT.

Concerning this clonotype itself: One end of the junction does not line up with germline, which may come from a read error. This chain connects TRBV12-3 or TRBV12-4 to TRBJ1-2, with 12 bases aligning to TRBD1. The CDR3 spans 16 residues. CDR3 coding DNA: TGTGTCAGCAGTTTGGGACAGGGGGCGCAGAGCTATGGCTACACCTTC. Translating it yields CVSSLGQGAQSYGYTF.

This sequence joins TRBV10-3 and TRBJ1-1, with D hard to call. The CDR3 contains 13 residues. CDR1 ENHRY and CDR2 SYGVKD come from the germline V gene. V dropped 3 bases and J dropped 1 base, with 6 bases sitting between them. CDR3 in amino acids: CAISEVPNTEAFF. The CDR3 DNA reads TGTGCCATCAGTGAAGTCCCGAACACTGAAGCTTTCTTT.

This clonotype was counted a few times. This chain uses TRBV27 with TRBJ2-4, with TRBD1 matching over 7 bases. This CDR3 is built from 13 residues. Germline V gene data show CDR1 as MNHEY and CDR2 as SMNVEV (reference sequence). V shed 6 bases and J 3 bases; nucleotides not matched to a gene: 2. CDR3 amino acids: CASSRDSKNIQYF. The CDR3 region has the DNA TGTGCCAGCAGCCGGGACAGCAAAAACATTCAGTACTTC.

This clonotype was observed a handful of times. This chain joins TRBV7-2 and TRBJ1-1; weak D call: TRBD1 (5 bases). Germline CDR1 and CDR2: SGHTA and FQGNSA. Trimming shortened V by 5 bases and J by 7 bases, and 8 bases separated the two germline ends. The CDR3 is 11 residues long. The CDR3 nucleotides read TGTGCCAGCAGCAGAAGGGGTGAAGCTTTCTTT. Translating gives CASSRRGEAFF.

V is TRBV12-3 or TRBV12-4 and J is TRBJ1-4; D possibly corresponds to TRBD1 (5 bases). CDR3 length equals 14 residues. V lost 7 bases and J 8 bases, leaving 17 bases between the germline ends. The CDR3, as DNA: TGTGCCAGCATCCTGGGGGAAGATTGGGAAAAACTGTTTTTT. Residues: CASILGEDWEKLFF.

This clonotype was counted only a few times. The chain uses TRBV12-3 or TRBV12-4 and TRBJ2-2, with D possibly TRBD2 on 5 matching bases. V dropped 7 bases and J dropped 3 bases, with 9 bases sitting between them. The CDR3 runs 13 residues. The CDR3 nucleotides read TGTGCCAGCACTCTTAGCGACACCGGGGAGCTGTTTTTT. Its translation: CASTLSDTGELFF.

The genes are TRBV29-1 and TRBJ1-2; D call uncertain. The germline V and J ends were trimmed by 8 bases and 6 bases, with 10 bases remaining between them. This CDR3 has 10 amino acids. Per the germline V gene, CDR1 is SQVTM and CDR2 is ANQGSEA. In DNA form, the CDR3 reads TGCAGCCTTTGGGAGGATGGCTACACCTTC. This codes for CSLWEDGYTF.

The rearrangement uses TRBV29-1 and TRBJ2-1; weak D call: TRBD2 (5 bases). The V end was cut by 7 bases, the J end by 3 bases, with 13 bases between. Germline loops: CDR1 SQVTM, CDR2 ANQGSEA. This CDR3 is 13 amino acids long. CDR3 loop: CSAVDGDYNEQFF. The CDR3 DNA sequence: TGCAGCGCCGTAGACGGGGACTACAATGAGCAGTTCTTC.

The chain is built from TRBV4-1 and TRBJ1-2; D not certain. The CDR3 runs 14 residues. Per the germline V gene, CDR1 is MGHRA and CDR2 is YSYEKL. V was trimmed by 0 bases and J by 7 bases, leaving 12 bases between them. The CDR3 DNA reads TGCGCCAGCAGCCAAGACATGGGCTTGGCTGGCTACACCTTC. Its translation: CASSQDMGLAGYTF.

The V and J genes are TRBV27 and TRBJ1-2; tentative D call: TRBD1 (6 bases). The CDR3 is 14 residues long. V gave up 8 bases and J gave up 4 bases, with 17 bases separating them. Germline V gene data show CDR1 as MNHEY and CDR2 as SMNVEV (reference sequence). The CDR3 is CASGLQGYGYGYTF. Written as DNA, the CDR3 is TGTGCCAGCGGATTACAGGGTTATGGCTATGGCTACACCTTC.

This clonotype was seen only a few times. This sequence joins TRBV15 and TRBJ2-3, with D possibly being TRBD1 (6 bases). Germline assignment: CDR1 LNHNV and CDR2 YYDKDF (reference sequence). This CDR3 contains 17 residues. Trimming left V 3 bases short and J 4 bases short, with 20 bases between. Here the CDR3 reads CATSSRPGHGGPDTQYF. CDR3 in DNA: TGTGCCACCAGCAGCAGGCCGGGACATGGGGGCCCAGATACGCAGTATTTT.

The chain joins TRBV29-1 to TRBJ2-1, with D possibly called TRBD1 or TRBD2 (5 bases each). The CDR3 covers 10 residues. Trimming cost V 4 bases and J 11 bases, with 9 bases left between them. Germline assignment: CDR1 SQVTM and CDR2 ANQGSEA. This CDR3 is CSVGGTKQFF. In DNA form, the CDR3 reads TGCAGCGTTGGGGGGACGAAGCAGTTCTTC.

J is TRBJ2-7 and V is TRBV2, with D hard to call. The germline V gene has CDR1 SNHLY and CDR2 FYNNEI. The V end was cut by 6 bases, the J end by 4 bases, with 7 bases between. The CDR3 loop spans 11 amino acids. The CDR3 nucleotides read TGTGCCAGCAGAAGCCGATACGAGCAGTACTTC. Its translation: CASRSRYEQYF.

This clonotype was detected only a few times. The genes are TRBV28 and TRBJ2-1; tentative D call: TRBD2 (6 bases). Looked up from germline, CDR1 is MDHEN and CDR2 is SYDVKM. Trimming cost V 10 bases and J 9 bases, with 19 bases left between them. This CDR3 contains 13 residues. In DNA, the CDR3 is TGTGCCATCAAACTCTCCCTGGGGGGTGAGCAGTTCTTC. It specifies CAIKLSLGGEQFF.

This clonotype was observed a few times. V and J are TRBV27 and TRBJ2-3, with a weak D call TRBD1 (6 bases). V was trimmed by 5 bases and J by 0 bases, leaving 30 bases between them. There are 21 residues in the CDR3. Germline V gene lookup returns CDR1 MNHEY and CDR2 SMNVEV (reference sequence). The CDR3 spells CASSPRSGTGWAITSTDTQYF. The CDR3 region has the DNA TGTGCCAGCAGTCCCCGCTCCGGTACAGGGTGGGCTATTACTAGCACAGATACGCAGTATTTT.

V usage is TRBV7-9 and J usage is TRBJ2-7, with TRBD1 matching over 9 bases. Germline CDR1 reads SEHNR; CDR2 reads FQNEAQ (reference sequence). Trimming at V came to 11 bases and at J to 3 bases, leaving 5 bases not matched to a gene. The CDR3 is made up of 12 amino acids. CDR3 DNA sequence: TGTGCCGGCGGGGGACAGGGCTACGAGCAGTACTTC. This gives the protein CAGGGQGYEQYF.

This clonotype showed up many times. This rearrangement joins TRBV6-1 to TRBJ1-5, with a possible D match to TRBD1 (5 bases). V lost 2 bases and J lost 5, with 16 bases in between. This CDR3 region has 16 residues. Germline loops: CDR1 MNHNS, CDR2 SASEGT. The CDR3 protein is CASSEWDRDHDQPQHF. The CDR3 region has the DNA TGTGCCAGCAGTGAATGGGACCGGGACCACGATCAGCCCCAGCATTTT.

The chain uses TRBV7-8 and TRBJ2-1, with D perhaps TRBD1 (6 bases). The length of the CDR3 is 19 residues. The germline gives CDR1 SGHVS, CDR2 FQNEAQ. Deletions cut 3 bases from V and 0 bases from J, with 21 bases between. CDR3 sequence: CASSFLNRALLSSYNEQFF. The CDR3 bases are TGTGCCAGCAGCTTCCTCAACAGGGCGCTACTGAGCTCCTACAATGAGCAGTTCTTC.

The chain has TRBV20-1 and TRBJ2-3; 8 nucleotides align to TRBD2. Germline CDR1 DFQATT, CDR2 SNEGSKA (reference sequence). Trimming took 5 bases from V and 2 from J; bases not matched to a gene: 9. The CDR3 is 15 amino acids. The CDR3 protein is CSAPPGGATTDTQYF. CDR3 nucleotide sequence: TGCAGTGCTCCCCCCGGGGGGGCCACCACAGATACGCAGTATTTT.

V and J are TRBV20-1 and TRBJ2-5; 8 positions match TRBD1. V was clipped by 0 bases and J by 2 bases; unmatched bases: 2. The V gene's germline CDR1 is DFQATT and CDR2 SNEGSKA (reference sequence). This CDR3 has 14 amino acids. The CDR3 coding sequence is TGCAGTGCTAGAGAGGACAGGGCACAAGAGACCCAGTACTTC. It specifies CSAREDRAQETQYF.